The clone carrying this T cell receptor beta chain was observed at least ten times. Its antigen is unidentified. The source of the sample is a study of T cells in Graves' hyperthyroidism and ophthalmopathy. Study overall: Peripheral blood draws took place at initial diagnosis, ahead of any treatment.

Over 18 months, lack of ophthalmopathy progression marked Graves' hyperthyroidism as stable. Thyroid ultrasound and orbital computed tomography, with clinical symptoms and serum thyroxine and TRAb, informed diagnoses. RNA transcripts were the template for amplifying TCR beta CDR3 regions. TCR CDR3 regions were first amplified by RT-PCR with HTBI primers. From the multiplex PCR reads, TCRdb called clonotypes with MiXCR, one entry per CDR3 protein. This table holds 700,000 or so distinct CDR3 sequences, about a sixth found once. Study-wide findings and caveats: Ophthalmopathy was distinguished from stable hyperthyroidism by 13 V-J signatures.

The V and J ends lost 10 bases and 2 bases respectively, with 21 bases between them. This CDR3 region has 15 residues. The germline CDR1 and CDR2 sequences are MNHEY and SMNVEV (reference sequence). The chain is built from TRBV27 and TRBJ2-7; D is possibly TRBD2 (5 bases). Source material: blood. The sequence derives from a man in his late teens or twenties with Graves' hyperthyroidism. CDR3 DNA: TGTGCCACTTCGCCCGCTAGCACCGAAACCTACGAGCAGTACTTC. Translated: CATSPASTETYEQYF.